A single TCR beta chain is shown here with its context. Trimming removed 6 bases from V and 0 bases from J; junction bases left unmatched: 5. The CDR3 has 14 amino acids. Germline CDR1 reads SGHRS; CDR2 reads YFSETQ. This sample was taken from a study of OX40 agonist ivuxolimab in advanced cancers. As for the study in general: In three patients, partial responses were observed, one with hepatocellular carcinoma and two with cutaneous melanoma.

The method was immunoSEQ multiplex PCR; TCRdb's version includes in-frame clones alone and lacks a portion of them. The table records 50,000 to 65,000 clones, 70% to 90% of them present only once. Sequencing was performed on CD4+ or CD8+ T cells sorted from blood, taken in a trial of the OX40 agonist ivuxolimab. The gene calls are TRBV5-1 and TRBJ1-1; 7 bases line up with TRBD1. The source is an adult with an advanced solid tumor such as melanoma, head and neck, liver or kidney cancer. CDR3 nucleotides: TGCGCCAGCAAACACAGGGGCTTGAACACTGAAGCTTTCTTT. As protein: CASKHRGLNTEAFF.